This T cell receptor (beta chain) was sequenced for a study of blood T cell repertoires in COVID-19. Produced via immunoSEQ multiplex PCR; TCRdb's table is partial and in-frame only. Counted here are about 140,000 clones, about 87% occurring once; the ten biggest clones make up roughly 2.5%. CDR1 is SQVTM, CDR2 ANQGSEA, per germline. V was pared by 4 bases and J by 4 bases, with 10 bases of the junction left unmatched. CDR3 length: 15 amino acids. The sequence came from a human donor with COVID-19, enrolled during active disease. The donor label of this sample is uncertain. Sequenced: peripheral blood. This rearrangement joins TRBV29-1 to TRBJ2-1; 7 bases are a match to TRBD1. This CDR3 is CSVGPYRGGYNEQFF. The CDR3 DNA follows: TGCAGCGTTGGGCCCTACAGGGGCGGGTACAATGAGCAGTTCTTC.